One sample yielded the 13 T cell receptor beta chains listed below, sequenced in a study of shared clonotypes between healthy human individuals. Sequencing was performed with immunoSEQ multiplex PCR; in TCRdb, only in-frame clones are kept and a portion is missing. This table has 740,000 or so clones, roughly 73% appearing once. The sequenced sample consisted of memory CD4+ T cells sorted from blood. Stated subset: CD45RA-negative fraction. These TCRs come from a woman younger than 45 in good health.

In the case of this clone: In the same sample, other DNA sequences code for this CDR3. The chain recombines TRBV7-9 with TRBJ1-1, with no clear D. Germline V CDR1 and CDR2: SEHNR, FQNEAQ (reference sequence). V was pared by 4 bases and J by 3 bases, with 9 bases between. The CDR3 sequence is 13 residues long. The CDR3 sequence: CASSSRGDTEAFF. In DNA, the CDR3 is TGTGCCAGCAGCTCTCGGGGTGACACTGAAGCTTTCTTT.

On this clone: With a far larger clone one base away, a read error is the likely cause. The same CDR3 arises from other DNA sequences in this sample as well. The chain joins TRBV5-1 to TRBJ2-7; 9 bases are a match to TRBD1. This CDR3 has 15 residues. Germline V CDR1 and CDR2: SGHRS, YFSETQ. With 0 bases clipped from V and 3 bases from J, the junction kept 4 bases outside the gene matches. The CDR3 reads CASSLGDRDLYEQYF. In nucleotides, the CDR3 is TGCGCCAGCAGCTTGGGGGACAGGGACCTCTACGAGCAGTACTTC.

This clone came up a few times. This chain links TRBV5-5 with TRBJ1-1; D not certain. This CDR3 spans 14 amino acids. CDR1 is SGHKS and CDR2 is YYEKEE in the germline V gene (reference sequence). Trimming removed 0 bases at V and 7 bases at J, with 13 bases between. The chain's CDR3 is CASSLAGGNIEAFF. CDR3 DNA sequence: TGTGCCAGCAGCTTGGCGGGAGGCAATATTGAAGCTTTCTTT.

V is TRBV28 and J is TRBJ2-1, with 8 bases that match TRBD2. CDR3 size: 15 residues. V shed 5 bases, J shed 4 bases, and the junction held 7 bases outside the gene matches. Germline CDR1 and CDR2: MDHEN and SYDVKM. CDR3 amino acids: CASSETGGPYNEQFF. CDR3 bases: TGTGCCAGCAGTGAAACGGGAGGGCCGTACAATGAGCAGTTCTTC.

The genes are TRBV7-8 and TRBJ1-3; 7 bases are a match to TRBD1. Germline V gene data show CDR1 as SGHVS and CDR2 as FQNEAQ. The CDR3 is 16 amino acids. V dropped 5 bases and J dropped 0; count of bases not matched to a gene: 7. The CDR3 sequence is CASSPRRDSSGNTIYF. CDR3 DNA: TGTGCCAGCAGCCCCAGACGGGACAGCTCTGGAAACACCATATATTTT.

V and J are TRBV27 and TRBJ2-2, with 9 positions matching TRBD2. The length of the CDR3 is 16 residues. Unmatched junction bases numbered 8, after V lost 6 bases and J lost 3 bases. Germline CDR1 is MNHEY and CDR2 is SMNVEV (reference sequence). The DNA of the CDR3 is TGTGCCAGCAGAAGGGAGGGCGGGAGGGACACCGGGGAGCTGTTTTTT. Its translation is CASRREGGRDTGELFF.

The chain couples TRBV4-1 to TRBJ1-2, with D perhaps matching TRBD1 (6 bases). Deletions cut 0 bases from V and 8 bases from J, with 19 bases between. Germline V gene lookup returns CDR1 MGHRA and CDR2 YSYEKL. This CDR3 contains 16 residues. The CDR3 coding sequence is TGCGCCAGCAGCCAAGATGGGAGGGGCAGGGGCGAAGGCTACACCTTC. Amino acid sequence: CASSQDGRGRGEGYTF.

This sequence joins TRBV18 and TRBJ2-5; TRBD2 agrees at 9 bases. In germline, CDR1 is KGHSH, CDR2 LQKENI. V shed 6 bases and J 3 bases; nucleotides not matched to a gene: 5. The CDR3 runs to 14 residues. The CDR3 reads CASSPTSGKETQYF. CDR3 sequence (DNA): TGTGCCAGCTCCCCGACTAGCGGTAAAGAGACCCAGTACTTC.

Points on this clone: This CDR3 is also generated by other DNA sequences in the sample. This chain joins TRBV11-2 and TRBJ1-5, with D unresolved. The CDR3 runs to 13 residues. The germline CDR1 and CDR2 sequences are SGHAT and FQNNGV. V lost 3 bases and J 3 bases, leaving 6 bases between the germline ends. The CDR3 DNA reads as TGTGCCAGCAGCTTGGGGTACAATCAGCCCCAGCATTTT. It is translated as CASSLGYNQPQHF. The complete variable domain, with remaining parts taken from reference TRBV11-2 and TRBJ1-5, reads EAGVAQSPRYKIIEKRQSVAFWCNPISGHATLYWYQQILGQGPKLLIQFQNNGVVDDSQLPKDRFSAERLKGVDSTLKIQPAKLEDSAVYLCASSLGYNQPQHFGDGTRLSIL.

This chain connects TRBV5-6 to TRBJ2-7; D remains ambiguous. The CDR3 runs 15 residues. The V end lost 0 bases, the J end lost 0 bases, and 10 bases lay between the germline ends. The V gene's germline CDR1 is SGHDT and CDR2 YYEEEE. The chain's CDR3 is CASSLVGSGSYEQYF. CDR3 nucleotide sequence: TGTGCCAGCAGCTTGGTAGGGTCCGGCTCCTACGAGCAGTACTTC.

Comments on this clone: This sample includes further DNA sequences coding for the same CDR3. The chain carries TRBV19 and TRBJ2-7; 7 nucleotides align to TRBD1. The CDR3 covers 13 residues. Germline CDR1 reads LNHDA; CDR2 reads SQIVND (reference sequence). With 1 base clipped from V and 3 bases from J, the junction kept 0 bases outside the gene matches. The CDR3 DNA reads TGTGCCAGTAGTATAGGGACAGGCTACGAGCAGTACTTC. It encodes CASSIGTGYEQYF.

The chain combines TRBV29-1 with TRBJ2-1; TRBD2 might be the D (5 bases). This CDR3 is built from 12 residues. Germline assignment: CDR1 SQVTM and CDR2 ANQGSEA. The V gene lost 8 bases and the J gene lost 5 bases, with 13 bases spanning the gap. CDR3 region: CSPRTPNNEQFF. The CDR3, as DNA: TGCAGCCCCCGGACTCCGAACAATGAGCAGTTCTTC.

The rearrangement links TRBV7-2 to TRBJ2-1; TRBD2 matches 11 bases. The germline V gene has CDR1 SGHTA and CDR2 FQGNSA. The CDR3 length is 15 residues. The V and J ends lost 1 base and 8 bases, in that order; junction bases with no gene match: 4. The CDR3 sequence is CASSLGTSGLDEQFF. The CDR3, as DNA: TGTGCCAGCAGCTTAGGGACTAGCGGGCTCGATGAGCAGTTCTTC.